This is a list of T cell receptor beta chains from one sample in a study of response to subunit inactivated influenza vaccine. TCRdb reprocessed the RT-PCR reads with MiXCR, giving one entry per CDR3 protein. This repertoire shows roughly 150,000 distinct CDR3 sequences, roughly 11% found once; its top ten account for over 10%. The starting material was non-naive T cells sorted from PBMCs, obtained about 6 weeks after vaccination. These receptor sequences come from a man aged 50 to 60 who received an inactivated influenza vaccine. Both conserved end residues are part of each CDR3. A D gene is named only where the DNA matches it firmly. Only part of the rows carry a size: once, few, many, or a class if the clone is expanded.

TRBJ2-1,-,-,TRBV4-2,TGTGCCAGCAGCCAAGATCAAAGCCTTTCCCCCTACTACAATGAGCAGTTCTTC,CASSQDQSLSPYYNEQFF
TRBJ2-1,-,-,TRBV7-8,TGTGCCAGCAGGATAGAGACCTCCCTAGGTGAGCAGTTCTTC,CASRIETSLGEQFF
TRBJ2-2,-,-,TRBV3-1,TGTGCCAGCAGCCTTGGGACAACGGGGACCGGGGAGCTGTTTTTT,CASSLGTTGTGELFF
TRBJ2-3,many,TRBD1,TRBV12-3/TRBV12-4,TGTGCCAGCAGTTTAGGTGTGACAGGGGATGGCGCAGATACGCAGTATTTT,CASSLGVTGDGADTQYF
TRBJ2-7,-,TRBD1,TRBV19,TGTGCCAGTAGCTCCGGACAGGGTATCTACGAGCAGTACTTC,CASSSGQGIYEQYF
TRBJ2-3,few,TRBD1,TRBV11-2,TGTGCCAGCAGCATGGGACAGTTTTTCACTAGCACAGATACGCAGTATTTT,CASSMGQFFTSTDTQYF
TRBJ2-7,many,-,TRBV12-3/TRBV12-4,TGTGCCAGCAGCCCCAGAACCTCCTACGAGCAGTACTTC,CASSPRTSYEQYF
TRBJ2-7,many,TRBD1,TRBV28,TGTGCCAGCAGCAGAACAGGGGGACGCTACGAGCAGTACTTC,CASSRTGGRYEQYF
TRBJ2-3,few,-,TRBV19,TGTGCCAGTAGCGGGGATACGCAGTATTTT,CASSGDTQYF
TRBJ2-7,-,-,TRBV28,TGTGCCAGCAGCCCACTCGACGCCTACGAGCAGTACTTC,CASSPLDAYEQYF
TRBJ2-2,-,TRBD2,TRBV4-3,TGCGCCAGCAGCCAAATGACGTTAGCGGGAGGGAAGACCGGGGAGCTGTTTTTT,CASSQMTLAGGKTGELFF
TRBJ2-1,many,-,TRBV5-1,TGCGCCAGCAGCCAGAACCAAGGCTCCTACAATGAGCAGTTCTTC,CASSQNQGSYNEQFF
TRBJ2-2,many,TRBD2,TRBV20-1,TGCAGTGCCCAGGGACTAGCGGGAAACACCGGGGAGCTGTTTTTT,CSAQGLAGNTGELFF
TRBJ1-1,-,-,TRBV6-2/TRBV6-3,TGTGCCAGCGTCCCAGGAGGACGGCAGAACACTGAAGCTTTCTTT,CASVPGGRQNTEAFF
TRBJ2-7,-,-,TRBV5-6,TGTGCCAGCAGCCTAAGCCCGGGCCTCGGAGAGGGTGAGCAGTACTTC,CASSLSPGLGEGEQYF
TRBJ2-5,few,-,TRBV5-5,TGTGCCAGCAGCGTCGGGACAGCGGGGGAGACCCAGTACTTC,CASSVGTAGETQYF
TRBJ2-7,few,TRBD1,TRBV5-6,TGTGCCAGCAGCTTGGGGACAGGCGTGGGTTGGCACTTC,CASSLGTGVGWHF
TRBJ1-2,-,TRBD1,TRBV24-1,TGTGCCACCAGTGAGGGACAGACCTATGGCTACACCTTC,CATSEGQTYGYTF
TRBJ2-2,few,-,TRBV12-3/TRBV12-4,TGTGCCAGCGACCCAGGGCGAAACACCGGGGAGCTGTTTTTT,CASDPGRNTGELFF
TRBJ1-4,-,-,TRBV3-1,TGTGCCAGCAGCCAAACAGCTAACCCCCTAAATGAAAAACTGTTTTTT,CASSQTANPLNEKLFF
TRBJ1-2,many,TRBD1,TRBV4-1,TGCGCCAGCAGCCAATCGGGACAGGTTAACTATGGCTACACCTTC,CASSQSGQVNYGYTF
TRBJ1-5,-,-,TRBV27,TGTGCCAGCAGTTCCGAAGGGTATAGCAATCAGCCCCAGCATTTT,CASSSEGYSNQPQHF
TRBJ2-7,many,TRBD1,TRBV3-1,TGTGCCAGCAGCGCTCGACAGGGCCCCTACGAGCAGTACTTC,CASSARQGPYEQYF
TRBJ2-4,few,TRBD1,TRBV11-2,TGTGCCAGCAGTCGCCACAGGGGGGAAAACATTCAGTACTTC,CASSRHRGENIQYF
TRBJ2-1,few,-,TRBV6-2/TRBV6-3,TGTGCCAGCAGCTCATACTGGGATGAGCAGTTCTTC,CASSSYWDEQFF
TRBJ2-5,-,TRBD2,TRBV5-1,TGCGCCAGCAGCCCTGGCCTCCGGGAGGGTCAAGAGACCCAGTACTTC,CASSPGLREGQETQYF